This T cell receptor beta chain is drawn from a study of Ad26.COV2.S vaccination and SARS-CoV-2 variants. Background on the study: Each vaccinee took Ad26.COV2.S intramuscularly, once or twice 56 days apart.

Sequencing used immunoSEQ multiplex PCR; TCRdb keeps in-frame clones, though not all of them. Here the sample spans roughly 390,000 clones, approximately 86% being singletons. Germline V gene lookup returns CDR1 LGHDT and CDR2 YNNKEL (reference sequence). The CDR3 spans 16 residues. Trimming removed 1 base at V and 5 bases at J, with 17 bases between. Specified treatment: some 20 received Ad26.COV2.S at low or high dose, single or two shots; 5 received placebo; per-sample allocation not given. Sampling was performed 63 days after the first vaccine or placebo injection. The rearrangement links TRBV3-1 (or the pseudogene TRBV3-2) to TRBJ1-1; D perhaps matches TRBD1 (5 bases). The receptor's source is a person aged 18-60 years who received the Ad26.COV2.S COVID-19 vaccine or a placebo. The sequences come from peripheral blood, collected in a trial of Ad26.COV2.S vaccine versus placebo. CDR3 sequence: CASSQGAGGLGTEAFF. CDR3 bases: TGTGCCAGCAGCCAAGGAGCCGGGGGTTTGGGGACTGAAGCTTTCTTT.